The 21 T cell receptor beta chains presented below share a single source sample, sequenced in a study of blood T cells in healthy people across ages (dated by TCRdb to about 2015). The library was prepared using 5' RACE. The sequencing machine was an Illumina HiSeq 2500. A second PCR of roughly 6 to 11 cycles was run with a J-beta primer mix and a sample-barcoded 5' primer. Through fastp at Q25 and MiXCR, TCRdb rebuilt clones from the public reads, retaining in-frame beta chains. Every CDR3 protein is listed once, alongside the most common genes and DNA of its rows. Recorded for this sample are 1.5 million to 2 million distinct CDR3 sequences; 28% of them occurred a single time. Of the sample, roughly 8% falls within the top ten clones. The sequenced sample was blood. The receptors here all came from a woman aged 25 to 39 in good health.

Written as DNA, the CDR3 is TGTGCCACCAGAGATCTAAACAGGCTAAGCTCCTACAATGAGCAGTTCTTC. It specifies CATRDLNRLSSYNEQFF. The chain couples TRBV24-1 to TRBJ2-1; weak D call: TRBD1 (5 bases). Germline V gene sequence: CDR1 KGHDR, CDR2 SFDVKD. The CDR3 loop spans 17 amino acids. V lost 7 bases, J lost 0 bases, and 18 bases lay in between.

V and J are TRBV4-2 and TRBJ1-4; TRBD1 might be the D (5 bases). Germline CDR1 and CDR2: LGHNA and YNFKEQ. V lost 1 base and J 5 bases, leaving 11 bases between the germline ends. The CDR3 loop spans 15 amino acids. CDR3 residues: CASSQAQGGNEKLFF. CDR3 coding DNA: TGTGCCAGCAGCCAAGCCCAGGGTGGGAATGAAAAACTGTTTTTT.

In its sample, this clonotype was seen many times. CDR3 in amino acids: CSVEERGSTDTQYF. The CDR3 nucleotides read TGCAGCGTTGAAGAAAGGGGTAGCACAGATACGCAGTATTTT. The chain has TRBV29-1 and TRBJ2-3, with D perhaps matching TRBD1 (5 bases). Trimming took off 0 bases at V and 0 bases at J, with 7 bases between the two ends. The CDR3 has 14 amino acids. CDR1 and CDR2 (germline): SQVTM, ANQGSEA.

V gene TRBV5-1 combines with J gene TRBJ2-1; 8 positions agree with TRBD2. The V gene end was trimmed by 6 bases and the J gene end by 6 bases; junction bases not matched to a gene: 8. CDR3 length: 14 amino acids. Germline CDR1 and CDR2: SGHRS and YFSETQ. The CDR3 loop reads CASTQGLVPNEQFF. CDR3 in DNA: TGCGCCAGCACCCAGGGACTAGTTCCCAATGAGCAGTTCTTC.

A few counts support this clonotype. The chain has TRBV7-9 and TRBJ1-1, with TRBD1 as a possible D gene (6 bases). CDR3 length equals 14 residues. The germline gives CDR1 SEHNR, CDR2 FQNEAQ (reference sequence). V was shortened by 5 bases and J by 4 bases, with 14 bases between the two germline ends. The CDR3 nucleotides read TGTGCCAGCAGCCTTAGACAGGAGGGCACTGAAGCTTTCTTT. It yields the protein CASSLRQEGTEAFF.

This clonotype was counted at least ten times. V and J are TRBV19 and TRBJ2-1; the match to TRBD2 covers 10 bases. The J segment lost 8 bases and the V segment lost 9 bases, leaving 13 bases of the junction unmatched. The length of the CDR3 is 15 residues. Germline assignment: CDR1 LNHDA and CDR2 SQIVND (reference sequence). In nucleotides, the CDR3 is TGTGCCAGCCATGGGGGTACTAGCGGGATCGATGAGCAGTTCTTC. Translation gives CASHGGTSGIDEQFF.

The rearrangement joins TRBV2 to TRBJ2-2, with 7 bases that match TRBD2. V lost 0 bases and J lost 2; bases outside the gene matches: 3. CDR1 is SNHLY, CDR2 FYNNEI, per germline. The length of the CDR3 is 16 residues. CDR3: CASSEAASGNTGELFF. For the CDR3, the DNA is TGTGCCAGCAGTGAAGCAGCTAGCGGAAACACCGGGGAGCTGTTTTTT. Using reference TRBV2 and TRBJ2-2 for the parts outside the CDR3, the full variable domain is EPEVTQTPSHQVTQMGQEVILRCVPISNHLYFYWYRQILGQKVEFLVSFYNNEISEKSEIFDDQFSVERPDGSNFTLKIRSTKLEDSAMYFCASSEAASGNTGELFFGEGSRLTVL.

This clonotype was seen more than once but under ten times. The chain combines TRBV6-5 with TRBJ2-1; 12 bases align to TRBD2. Germline lookup yields CDR1 MNHEY and CDR2 SVGAGI. The CDR3 is 16 residues long. The V and J ends lost 5 bases and 5 bases, in that order; junction bases with no gene match: 7. For the CDR3, the DNA is TGTGCCAGCAGTACCGGGACTAGCGGGTGGCACAATGAGCAGTTCTTC. Translation gives CASSTGTSGWHNEQFF.

This clonotype was seen a few times. The chain is built from TRBV5-5 and TRBJ1-5, with a weak D call TRBD1 (6 bases). V lost 2 bases to trimming and J lost 3 bases, with 12 bases between them. This CDR3 comprises 15 residues. The V gene's germline CDR1 is SGHKS and CDR2 YYEKEE (reference sequence). The CDR3 is CASSLLQGTNQPQHF. DNA of the CDR3: TGTGCCAGCAGCTTACTACAGGGTACCAATCAGCCCCAGCATTTT. The full variable domain, rest sourced from reference TRBV5-5 and TRBJ1-5, is DAGVTQSPTHLIKTRGQQVTLRCSPISGHKSVSWYQQVLGQGPQFIFQYYEKEERGRGNFPDRFSARQFPNYSSELNVNALLLGDSALYLCASSLLQGTNQPQHFGDGTRLSIL.

This clonotype was found many times. The chain couples TRBV28 to TRBJ1-5; TRBD1 aligns across 8 bases. The CDR3 totals 13 residues. V gave up 6 bases and J gave up 6 bases; unmatched junction bases: 4. Germline CDR1 reads MDHEN; CDR2 reads SYDVKM. CDR3 DNA sequence: TGTGCCAGCAGACAGGGGGTGGGTCAGCCCCAGCATTTT. As protein: CASRQGVGQPQHF.

This clonotype has at least ten counts. CDR3 sequence reads: CASSLLGLGTQETQYF. The CDR3 coding sequence is TGTGCCAGCAGCTTGCTGGGACTAGGCACTCAGGAGACCCAGTACTTC. The V and J genes are TRBV7-2 and TRBJ2-5; 8 nucleotides agree with TRBD2. This CDR3 contains 16 residues. The V gene end was trimmed by 3 bases and the J gene end by 5 bases; junction bases not matched to a gene: 11. CDR1 and CDR2 from the germline V gene are SGHTA and FQGNSA.

As DNA, the CDR3 is TGTGCCACCAGTGATGCCTCGAGGAATGAGCAGTTCTTC. Translated: CATSDASRNEQFF. V is TRBV24-1 and J is TRBJ2-1, with unresolved D. Germline CDR1 and CDR2: KGHDR and SFDVKD. This CDR3 comprises 13 residues. The V end lost 3 bases, the J end lost 7 bases, and 9 bases lay between the germline ends.

This chain links TRBV27 with TRBJ2-1; D unclear. The V gene's germline CDR1 is MNHEY and CDR2 SMNVEV (reference sequence). The CDR3 runs to 13 residues. V shed 2 bases and J shed 9 bases, with 11 bases lying between them. In nucleotides, the CDR3 is TGTGCCAGCAGTTTAGACACACACAGTGAGCAGTTCTTC. It yields the protein CASSLDTHSEQFF.

The V call is TRBV4-1, the J call TRBJ1-5, with D hard to call. Germline V gene sequence: CDR1 MGHRA, CDR2 YSYEKL. The CDR3 is 15 residues long. With 0 bases removed from V and 4 bases from J, the gap between germline ends came to 10 bases. In DNA form, the CDR3 reads TGCGCCAGCAGCCAAGATGGGCAGCTTAATCAGCCCCAGCATTTT. It encodes CASSQDGQLNQPQHF.

The chain joins TRBV14 to TRBJ2-4; D is possibly TRBD2 (6 bases). Looked up from germline, CDR1 is SGHDN and CDR2 is FVKESK. This CDR3 comprises 15 residues. Trimming stripped 1 base from V and 6 bases from J, with 13 bases between. CDR3: CASSQAYSGVNIQYF. CDR3 nucleotide sequence: TGTGCCAGCAGCCAAGCCTACTCGGGGGTAAACATTCAGTACTTC.

This chain connects TRBV20-1 to TRBJ1-4; D may be TRBD1 (6 bases). The CDR3 extends over 17 amino acids. Germline CDR1 reads DFQATT; CDR2 reads SNEGSKA (reference sequence). Deletions cut 2 bases from V and 7 bases from J, with 23 bases between. The CDR3 loop reads CSARPASGQLPFEKLFF. CDR3 nucleotides: TGCAGTGCTAGACCTGCCTCGGGACAACTGCCCTTTGAAAAACTGTTTTTT.

The chain joins TRBV5-1 to TRBJ1-2; possible D gene TRBD1, 5 bases. The germline V gene has CDR1 SGHRS and CDR2 YFSETQ. This CDR3 comprises 15 residues. Trimming took off 0 bases at V and 4 bases at J, with 13 bases between the two ends. This chain's CDR3 is CASSLVGTKGYGYTF. CDR3 coding DNA: TGCGCCAGCAGCTTGGTCGGGACCAAGGGCTATGGCTACACCTTC.

This rearrangement joins TRBV20-1 to TRBJ2-3; D gene uncertain. This CDR3 contains 14 residues. V shed 5 bases and J shed 0 bases, with 12 bases lying between them. The germline V gene encodes CDR1 DFQATT and CDR2 SNEGSKA (reference sequence). Here the CDR3 DNA reads TGCAGTGCTGACCTCTTGTTCAGCACAGATACGCAGTATTTT. Translated, it gives CSADLLFSTDTQYF.

The V gene is TRBV3-1, the J gene TRBJ2-3, with D perhaps TRBD2 (6 bases). The length of the CDR3 is 15 residues. The germline CDR1 and CDR2 sequences are LGHDT and YNNKEL (reference sequence). V was cut by 0 bases and J by 0 bases, with 7 bases left in between. The chain's CDR3 is CASSQDAGSTDTQYF. CDR3 DNA: TGTGCCAGCAGCCAAGATGCGGGGAGCACAGATACGCAGTATTTT.

V and J are TRBV7-9 and TRBJ1-4; TRBD1 aligns across 7 bases. V trimming: 8 bases; J trimming: 6 bases; junction bases outside the gene matches: 15. CDR1 and CDR2 from the germline V gene are SEHNR and FQNEAQ (reference sequence). The CDR3 has 16 amino acids. CDR3 DNA: TGTGCCAGCCGCGGGGGAGGGGGGACAGCATATGAAAAACTGTTTTTT. Its protein product is CASRGGGGTAYEKLFF.

On this clonotype: This clone may be a read error of a much larger clone one base away. The chain uses TRBV29-1 and TRBJ2-7; D unresolved. The CDR3 contains 12 residues. CDR1 and CDR2 (germline): SQVTM, ANQGSEA. The CDR3 reads CSVSSESYELYF. CDR3 nucleotide sequence: TGCAGCGTTTCGTCCGAATCCTACGAGCTGTACTTC.